Sequencing of this TCR beta chain was carried out in a study of blood T cell repertoires in COVID-19. Study-wide background: Spain, Italy and the United States supplied samples that represented acute and convalescent COVID-19. Nucleic acid was either cDNA or gDNA, and it came from T cells, B-cell-depleted T cells, or PBMCs.

The count of this clone is one. Original handling: Estimation of nucleated cell counts was performed using reference gene primer amplification. Data came from immunoSEQ multiplex PCR; TCRdb stores just in-frame clones and leaves some out. The V and J calls and clone size were taken over from that table, and D and trimming were inferred from the DNA. The table shows more than 150,000 clones, with around 85% occurring only once. Per germline, CDR1 GTSNPN and CDR2 SVGIG (reference sequence). CDR3 length equals 15 residues. The V gene end was trimmed by 3 bases and the J gene end by 8 bases; junction bases not matched to a gene: 9.

The genes are TRBV30 and TRBJ1-6; the match to TRBD1 covers 8 bases. Material for sequencing was peripheral blood. The source is a man in his 70s with active or convalescent COVID-19. The CDR3 DNA reads TGTGCCTGGAGCCCGACTCGCAGGGGGCATTCACCCCTCCACTTT. Its protein product is CAWSPTRRGHSPLHF. The entire variable domain, with the rest obtained from reference TRBV30 and TRBJ1-6, is as follows: SQTIHQWPATLVQPVGSPLSLECTVEGTSNPNLYWYRQAAGRGLQLLFYSVGIGQISSEVPQNLSASRPQDRQFILSSKKLLLSDSGFYLCAWSPTRRGHSPLHFGNGTRLTVT.